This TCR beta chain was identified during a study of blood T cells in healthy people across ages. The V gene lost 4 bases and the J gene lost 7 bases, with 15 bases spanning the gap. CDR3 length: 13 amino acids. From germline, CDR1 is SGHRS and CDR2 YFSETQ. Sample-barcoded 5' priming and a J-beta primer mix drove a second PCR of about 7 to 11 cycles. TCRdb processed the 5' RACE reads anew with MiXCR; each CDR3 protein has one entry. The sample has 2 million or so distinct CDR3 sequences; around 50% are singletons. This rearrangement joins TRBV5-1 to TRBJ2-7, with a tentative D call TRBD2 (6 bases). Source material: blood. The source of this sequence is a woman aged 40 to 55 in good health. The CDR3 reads CASSAYDGGEQYF. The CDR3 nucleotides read TGCGCCAGCAGCGCGTATGACGGGGGTGAGCAGTACTTC.